The present entry profiles one T cell receptor (beta chain) with its context. This sample was included in a study of T cell changes during pregnancy in multiple sclerosis. The protocol was immunoSEQ multiplex PCR, while the TCRdb copy is restricted to in-frame clones and leaves out a portion. The data hold just over 50,000 clones, with over 80% observed a single time. V was pared by 5 bases and J by 1 base, with 7 bases of the junction left unmatched. CDR1 is SGHTA, CDR2 FQGTGA, per germline. This CDR3 comprises 17 residues. The source is a female donor with multiple sclerosis, enrolled in a pregnancy study. The sample was CD4+ T cells from peripheral blood mononuclear cells, taken after pregnancy. This chain uses TRBV7-3 with TRBJ2-2; 10 positions match TRBD2. The CDR3 DNA is TGTGCCAGCAGCCCCCCCCGGACTAGCGGGAACACCGGGGAGCTGTTTTTT. Its protein product is CASSPPRTSGNTGELFF.